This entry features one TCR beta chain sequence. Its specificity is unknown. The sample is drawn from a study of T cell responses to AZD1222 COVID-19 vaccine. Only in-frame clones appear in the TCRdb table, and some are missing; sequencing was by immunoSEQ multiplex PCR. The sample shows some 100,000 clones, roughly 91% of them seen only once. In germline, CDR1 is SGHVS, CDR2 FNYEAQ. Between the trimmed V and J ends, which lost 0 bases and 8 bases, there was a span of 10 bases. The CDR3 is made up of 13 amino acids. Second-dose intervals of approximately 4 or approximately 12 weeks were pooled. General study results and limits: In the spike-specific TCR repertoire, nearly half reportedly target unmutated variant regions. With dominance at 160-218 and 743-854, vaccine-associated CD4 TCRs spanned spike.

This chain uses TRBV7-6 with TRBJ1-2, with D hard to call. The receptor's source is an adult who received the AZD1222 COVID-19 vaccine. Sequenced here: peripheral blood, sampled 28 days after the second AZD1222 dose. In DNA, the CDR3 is TGTGCCAGCAGCTTAGCCCAAGATGAGGGCTACACCTTC. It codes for CASSLAQDEGYTF.